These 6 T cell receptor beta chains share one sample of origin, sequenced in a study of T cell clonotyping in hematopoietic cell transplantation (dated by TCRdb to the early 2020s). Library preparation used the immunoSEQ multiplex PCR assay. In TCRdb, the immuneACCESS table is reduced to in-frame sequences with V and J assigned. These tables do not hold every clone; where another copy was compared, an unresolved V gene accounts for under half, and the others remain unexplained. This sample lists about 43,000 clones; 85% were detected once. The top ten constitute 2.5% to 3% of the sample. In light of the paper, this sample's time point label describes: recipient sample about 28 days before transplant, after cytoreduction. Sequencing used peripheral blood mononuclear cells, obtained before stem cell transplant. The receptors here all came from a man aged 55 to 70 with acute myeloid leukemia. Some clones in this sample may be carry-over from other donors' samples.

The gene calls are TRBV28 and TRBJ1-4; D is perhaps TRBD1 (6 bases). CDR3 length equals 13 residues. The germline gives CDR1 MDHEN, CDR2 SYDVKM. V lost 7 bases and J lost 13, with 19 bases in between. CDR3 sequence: CASTAGGFGGLFF. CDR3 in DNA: TGTGCCAGCACCGCGGGGGGCTTTGGGGGACTGTTTTTT.

CDR3 region: CASSLDRGTGNTIYF. The CDR3 region has the DNA TGTGCCAGCAGCTTGGACAGGGGAACTGGAAACACCATATATTTT. The chain couples TRBV7-3 to TRBJ1-3; 9 bases map to TRBD1. The CDR3 extends over 15 amino acids. Germline CDR1 is SGHTA and CDR2 is FQGTGA. The V segment lost 3 bases and the J segment 2 bases; nucleotides outside the gene matches: 2.

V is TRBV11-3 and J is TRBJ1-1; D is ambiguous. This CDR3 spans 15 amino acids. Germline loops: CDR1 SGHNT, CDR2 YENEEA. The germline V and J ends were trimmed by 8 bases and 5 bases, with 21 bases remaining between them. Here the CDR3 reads CASRPGTTPGTEAFF. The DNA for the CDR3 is TGTGCCAGCCGCCCGGGAACCACCCCTGGGACTGAAGCTTTCTTT. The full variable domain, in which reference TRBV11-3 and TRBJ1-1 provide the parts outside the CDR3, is EAGVVQSPRYKIIEKKQPVAFWCNPISGHNTLYWYLQNLGQGPELLIRYENEEAVDDSQLPKDRFSAERLKGVDSTLKIQPAELGDSAVYLCASRPGTTPGTEAFFGQGTRLTVV.

CDR3 sequence: CASSLALSYEQYF. The CDR3 nucleotides read TGTGCCAGCAGCTTAGCGCTATCCTACGAGCAGTACTTC. V is TRBV7-9 and J is TRBJ2-7; no clear D gene. Germline-derived CDR1 and CDR2 are SEHNR and FQNEAQ (reference sequence). With 0 bases removed from V and 1 base from J, the gap between germline ends came to 4 bases. There are 13 residues in the CDR3.

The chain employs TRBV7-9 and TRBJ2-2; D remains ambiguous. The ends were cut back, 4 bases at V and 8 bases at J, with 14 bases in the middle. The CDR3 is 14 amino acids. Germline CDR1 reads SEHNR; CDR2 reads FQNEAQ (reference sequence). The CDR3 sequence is CASSSSPVSGELFF. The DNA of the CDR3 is TGTGCCAGCAGCTCCTCCCCAGTTTCAGGGGAGCTGTTTTTT.

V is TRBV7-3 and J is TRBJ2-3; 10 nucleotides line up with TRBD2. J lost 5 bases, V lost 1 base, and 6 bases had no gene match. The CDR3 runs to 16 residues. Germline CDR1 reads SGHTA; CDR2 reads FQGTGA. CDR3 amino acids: CASSLIAGGSGDTQYF. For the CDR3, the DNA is TGTGCCAGCAGCTTAATAGCGGGGGGCTCCGGAGATACGCAGTATTTT.